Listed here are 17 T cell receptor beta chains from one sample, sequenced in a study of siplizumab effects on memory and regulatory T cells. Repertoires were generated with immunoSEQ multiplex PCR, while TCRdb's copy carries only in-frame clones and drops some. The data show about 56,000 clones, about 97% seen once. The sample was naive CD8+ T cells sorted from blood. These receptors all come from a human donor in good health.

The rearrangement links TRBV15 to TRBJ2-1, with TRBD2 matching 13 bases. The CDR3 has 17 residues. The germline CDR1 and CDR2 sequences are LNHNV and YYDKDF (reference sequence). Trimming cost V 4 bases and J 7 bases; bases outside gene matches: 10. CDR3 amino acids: CATSTGTSGKGGNEQFF. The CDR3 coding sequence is TGTGCCACCAGCACCGGGACTAGCGGGAAGGGGGGGAATGAGCAGTTCTTC.

CDR3 nucleotide sequence: TGCAGTGCCGAATATGGCTACACCTTC. Its protein product is CSAEYGYTF. V usage is TRBV20-1 and J usage is TRBJ1-2; D ambiguous. The V gene's germline CDR1 is DFQATT and CDR2 SNEGSKA (reference sequence). Trimming removed 6 bases from V and 5 bases from J, with 4 bases in between. The CDR3 runs to 9 residues.

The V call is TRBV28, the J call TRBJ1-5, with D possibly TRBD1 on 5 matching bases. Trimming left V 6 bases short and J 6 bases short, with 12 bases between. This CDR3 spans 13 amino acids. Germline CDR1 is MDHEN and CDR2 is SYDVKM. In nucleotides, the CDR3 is TGTGCCAGCAGATCCCCCGGGGCTCAGCCCCAGCATTTT. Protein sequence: CASRSPGAQPQHF.

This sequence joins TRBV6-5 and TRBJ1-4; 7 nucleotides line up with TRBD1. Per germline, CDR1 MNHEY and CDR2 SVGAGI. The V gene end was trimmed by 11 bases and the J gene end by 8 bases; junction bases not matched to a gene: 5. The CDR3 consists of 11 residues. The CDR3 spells CASGGREKLFF. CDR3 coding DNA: TGTGCCTCAGGGGGGAGAGAAAAACTGTTTTTT.

The CDR3 DNA follows: TGCGCCAGCAGCTTGGAAAACAGGGGGCACTATGGCTACACCTTC. It encodes CASSLENRGHYGYTF. The chain uses TRBV5-1 and TRBJ1-2, with TRBD1 matching 9 bases. The CDR3 length is 15 residues. Germline V gene sequence: CDR1 SGHRS, CDR2 YFSETQ. The ends lost 0 bases at V and 3 bases at J; junction bases unmatched: 3.

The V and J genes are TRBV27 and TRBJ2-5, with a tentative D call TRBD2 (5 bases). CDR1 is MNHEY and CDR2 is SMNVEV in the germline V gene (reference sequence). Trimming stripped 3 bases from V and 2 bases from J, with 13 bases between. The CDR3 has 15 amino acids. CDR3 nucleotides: TGTGCCAGCAGTTTCCAGCGGACTTCTCAAGAGACCCAGTACTTC. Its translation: CASSFQRTSQETQYF.

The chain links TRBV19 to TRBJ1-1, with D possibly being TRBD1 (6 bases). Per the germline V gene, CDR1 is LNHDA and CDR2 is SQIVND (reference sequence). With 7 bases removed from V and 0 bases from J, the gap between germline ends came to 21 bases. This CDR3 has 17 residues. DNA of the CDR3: TGTGCCAGTATCCCGCAAGGTGGGCGGGACATGAACACTGAAGCTTTCTTT. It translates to CASIPQGGRDMNTEAFF.

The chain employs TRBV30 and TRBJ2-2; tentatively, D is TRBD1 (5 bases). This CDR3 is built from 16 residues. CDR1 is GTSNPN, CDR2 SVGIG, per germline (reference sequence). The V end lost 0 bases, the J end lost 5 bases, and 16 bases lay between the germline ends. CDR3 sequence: CAWSVPGQAPTGELFF. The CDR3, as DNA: TGTGCCTGGAGTGTACCAGGGCAGGCACCGACCGGGGAGCTGTTTTTT.

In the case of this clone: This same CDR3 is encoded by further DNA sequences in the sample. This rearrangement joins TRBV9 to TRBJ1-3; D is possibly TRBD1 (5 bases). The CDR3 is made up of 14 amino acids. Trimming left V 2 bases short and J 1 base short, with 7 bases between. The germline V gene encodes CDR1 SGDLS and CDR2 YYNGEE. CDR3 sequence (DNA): TGTGCCAGCAGCGTTGAGGGGTCTGGAAACACCATATATTTT. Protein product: CASSVEGSGNTIYF.

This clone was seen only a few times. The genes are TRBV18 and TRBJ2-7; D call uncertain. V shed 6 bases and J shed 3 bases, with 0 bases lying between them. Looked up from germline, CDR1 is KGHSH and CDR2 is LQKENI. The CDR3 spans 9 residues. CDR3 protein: CASSYEQYF. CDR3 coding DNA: TGTGCCAGCTCCTACGAGCAGTACTTC. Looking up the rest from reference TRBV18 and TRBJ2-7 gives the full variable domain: NAGVMQNPRHLVRRRGQEARLRCSPMKGHSHVYWYRQLPEEGLKFMVYLQKENIIDESGMPKERFSAEFPKEGPSILRIQQVVRGDSAAYFCASSYEQYFGPGTRLTVT.

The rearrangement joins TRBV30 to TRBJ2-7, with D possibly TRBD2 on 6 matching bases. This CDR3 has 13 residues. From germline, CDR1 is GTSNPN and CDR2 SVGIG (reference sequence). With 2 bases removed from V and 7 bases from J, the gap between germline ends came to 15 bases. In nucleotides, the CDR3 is TGTGCCTGGAGTCACGGGGGAGCAGGGGAGCAGTACTTC. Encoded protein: CAWSHGGAGEQYF.

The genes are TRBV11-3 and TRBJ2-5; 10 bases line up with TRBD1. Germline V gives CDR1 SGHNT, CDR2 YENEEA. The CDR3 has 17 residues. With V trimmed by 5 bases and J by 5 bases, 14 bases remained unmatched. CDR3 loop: CASSEEPRTGGVETQYF. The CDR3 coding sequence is TGTGCCAGCAGCGAAGAGCCCAGGACAGGGGGGGTGGAGACCCAGTACTTC.

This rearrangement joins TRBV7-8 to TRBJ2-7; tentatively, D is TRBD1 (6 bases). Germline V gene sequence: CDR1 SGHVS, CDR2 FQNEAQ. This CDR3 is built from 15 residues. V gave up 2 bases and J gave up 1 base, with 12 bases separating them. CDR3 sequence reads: CASSLPDSLSYEQYF. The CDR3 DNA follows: TGTGCCAGCAGCTTACCGGACAGCCTATCCTACGAGCAGTACTTC.

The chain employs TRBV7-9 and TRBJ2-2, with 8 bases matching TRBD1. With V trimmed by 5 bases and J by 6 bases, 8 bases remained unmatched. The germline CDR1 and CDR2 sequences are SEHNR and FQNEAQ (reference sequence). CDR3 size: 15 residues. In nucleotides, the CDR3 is TGTGCCAGCAGCGGGCGACAGGGGTGGGCCGGGGAGCTGTTTTTT. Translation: CASSGRQGWAGELFF.

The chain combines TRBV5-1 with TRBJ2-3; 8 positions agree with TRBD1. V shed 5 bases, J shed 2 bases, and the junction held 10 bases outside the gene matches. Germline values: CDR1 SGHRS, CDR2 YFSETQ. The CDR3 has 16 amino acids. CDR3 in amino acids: CASRSGTGRVTDTQYF. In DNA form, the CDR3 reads TGCGCCAGCAGGTCCGGGACAGGTAGAGTCACAGATACGCAGTATTTT. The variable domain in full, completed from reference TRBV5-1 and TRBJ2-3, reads KAGVTQTPRYLIKTRGQQVTLSCSPISGHRSVSWYQQTPGQGLQFLFEYFSETQRNKGNFPGRFSGRQFSNSRSEMNVSTLELGDSALYLCASRSGTGRVTDTQYFGPGTRLTVL.

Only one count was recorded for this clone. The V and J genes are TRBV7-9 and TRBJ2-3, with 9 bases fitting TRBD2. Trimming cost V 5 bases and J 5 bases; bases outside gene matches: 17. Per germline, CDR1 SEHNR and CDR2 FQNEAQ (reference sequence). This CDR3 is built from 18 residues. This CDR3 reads CASSPLSQVAGVLDTQYF. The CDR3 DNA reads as TGTGCCAGCAGCCCGCTCTCACAGGTAGCGGGAGTGTTAGATACGCAGTATTTT.

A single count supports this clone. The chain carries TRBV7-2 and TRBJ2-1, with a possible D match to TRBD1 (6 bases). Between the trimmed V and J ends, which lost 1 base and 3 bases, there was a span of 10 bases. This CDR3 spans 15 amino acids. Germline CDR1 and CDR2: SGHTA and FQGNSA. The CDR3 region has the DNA TGTGCCAGCAGCTTAGGACAGGTTCTCTACAATGAGCAGTTCTTC. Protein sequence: CASSLGQVLYNEQFF.